These T cell receptor beta chains were read from a single sample in a study of blood T cells in healthy people across ages. TCRdb reprocessed the 5' RACE reads with MiXCR, giving one entry per CDR3 protein. The data contain some 890,000 distinct CDR3 sequences, 25% to 35% of them singletons. The data also belong to a second study, concerning T cells of mothers and their children.

Sequenced input: blood. Receptors were obtained from a woman in her thirties or forties in good health. The CDR3 runs from the conserved cysteine through the conserved F or W. Fields, in order: CDR3 length, V gene, clone size, D gene, J gene, CDR3 protein, CDR3 DNA. A D gene is named only where the DNA matches it firmly. Expanded clones get a size class; other rows say once, few or many, or leave the size out.

cdr3_length: 13
v_call: TRBV7-2
clone_size: once
d_call: -
j_call: TRBJ1-6
cdr3_aa: CASSLAESSPLHF
cdr3_nt: TGTGCCAGCAGCTTAGCCGAAAGTTCACCCCTCCACTTT

cdr3_length: 17
v_call: TRBV18
clone_size: many
d_call: -
j_call: TRBJ2-6
cdr3_aa: CASSSRSGPSGANVLTF
cdr3_nt: TGTGCCAGCTCATCTCGTAGCGGACCCTCTGGGGCCAACGTCCTGACTTTC

cdr3_length: 14
v_call: TRBV9
clone_size: many
d_call: -
j_call: TRBJ2-6
cdr3_aa: CASSLRQGANVLTF
cdr3_nt: TGTGCCAGCAGCTTAAGACAGGGGGCCAACGTCCTGACTTTC

cdr3_length: 13
v_call: TRBV19
clone_size: -
d_call: -
j_call: TRBJ1-1
cdr3_aa: CASRRVIDTEAFF
cdr3_nt: TGTGCCAGTCGCAGGGTGATCGACACTGAAGCTTTCTTT

cdr3_length: 15
v_call: TRBV2
clone_size: many
d_call: -
j_call: TRBJ2-7
cdr3_aa: CASSERQYGYYEQYF
cdr3_nt: TGTGCCAGCAGTGAGCGGCAATATGGATACTACGAGCAGTACTTC

cdr3_length: 14
v_call: TRBV5-5
clone_size: few
d_call: -
j_call: TRBJ2-7
cdr3_aa: CASSLWSDSYEQYF
cdr3_nt: TGCGCCAGCAGCTTGTGGTCAGATAGTTACGAGCAGTACTTC

cdr3_length: 13
v_call: TRBV28
clone_size: few
d_call: -
j_call: TRBJ2-7
cdr3_aa: CASEGLTVYEQYF
cdr3_nt: TGTGCCAGCGAAGGTTTGACTGTTTACGAGCAGTACTTC

cdr3_length: 15
v_call: TRBV28
clone_size: few
d_call: -
j_call: TRBJ1-1
cdr3_aa: CASSLLRTLNTEAFF
cdr3_nt: TGTGCCAGCAGTTTATTGCGGACATTGAACACTGAAGCTTTCTTT

cdr3_length: 15
v_call: TRBV10-3
clone_size: -
d_call: -
j_call: TRBJ1-2
cdr3_aa: CAISDLKGDGYGYTF
cdr3_nt: TGTGCCATCAGTGATTTAAAGGGGGATGGCTATGGCTACACCTTC

cdr3_length: 12
v_call: TRBV20-1
clone_size: many
d_call: TRBD2
j_call: TRBJ2-3
cdr3_aa: CSPAGGRDTQYF
cdr3_nt: TGCAGTCCAGCGGGGGGCCGAGATACGCAGTATTTT

cdr3_length: 16
v_call: TRBV18
clone_size: -
d_call: -
j_call: TRBJ2-7
cdr3_aa: CASSPPSLDSSYEQYF
cdr3_nt: TGTGCCAGCTCACCACCGAGCCTGGACAGCTCCTACGAGCAGTACTTC

cdr3_length: 12
v_call: TRBV29-1
clone_size: many
d_call: -
j_call: TRBJ2-4
cdr3_aa: CSVMTDKNIQYF
cdr3_nt: TGCAGCGTTATGACAGACAAAAACATTCAGTACTTC

cdr3_length: 14
v_call: TRBV7-2
clone_size: -
d_call: -
j_call: TRBJ2-5
cdr3_aa: CASSPSSFQETRYF
cdr3_nt: TGTGCCAGCAGCCCCTCATCCTTCCAAGAGACCCGGTACTTC

cdr3_length: 15
v_call: TRBV27
clone_size: many
d_call: TRBD2
j_call: TRBJ2-7
cdr3_aa: CASSLREGPTYEQYF
cdr3_nt: TGTGCCAGCAGTTTACGGGAGGGACCGACCTACGAGCAGTACTTC

cdr3_length: 15
v_call: TRBV7-8
clone_size: few
d_call: TRBD1
j_call: TRBJ1-1
cdr3_aa: CASSREDRWFAEAFF
cdr3_nt: TGTGCCAGCAGCAGAGAGGACAGGTGGTTCGCTGAAGCTTTCTTT

cdr3_length: 15
v_call: TRBV12-3/TRBV12-4
clone_size: -
d_call: TRBD1
j_call: TRBJ1-5
cdr3_aa: CASSFKGAMGQPQHF
cdr3_nt: TGTGCCAGCAGTTTTAAGGGGGCGATGGGGCAGCCCCAGCATTTT

cdr3_length: 15
v_call: TRBV15
clone_size: many
d_call: -
j_call: TRBJ1-5
cdr3_aa: CATSREPNSNQPQHF
cdr3_nt: TGTGCCACCAGCAGAGAACCGAATAGCAATCAGCCCCAGCATTTT

cdr3_length: 18
v_call: TRBV11-2
clone_size: -
d_call: TRBD1
j_call: TRBJ2-1
cdr3_aa: CASSLEAGGRSSYNEQFF
cdr3_nt: TGTGCCAGCAGCTTAGAGGCAGGGGGACGAAGCTCCTACAATGAGCAGTTCTTC

cdr3_length: 13
v_call: TRBV29-1
clone_size: few
d_call: -
j_call: TRBJ1-4
cdr3_aa: CSVRDRTNEKLFF
cdr3_nt: TGCAGCGTTCGGGACCGAACTAATGAAAAACTGTTTTTT

cdr3_length: 14
v_call: TRBV20-1
clone_size: many
d_call: TRBD1
j_call: TRBJ2-1
cdr3_aa: CSALAGQGYNEQFF
cdr3_nt: TGCAGTGCTCTCGCGGGACAGGGCTACAATGAGCAGTTCTTC

cdr3_length: 15
v_call: TRBV12-3/TRBV12-4
clone_size: few
d_call: TRBD2
j_call: TRBJ2-1
cdr3_aa: CASSLTSGAHNEQFF
cdr3_nt: TGTGCCAGCAGTCTGACTAGCGGGGCTCACAATGAGCAGTTCTTC

cdr3_length: 11
v_call: TRBV30
clone_size: -
d_call: -
j_call: TRBJ2-1
cdr3_aa: CALAEVDEQFF
cdr3_nt: TGTGCCTTGGCAGAGGTGGATGAGCAGTTCTTC

cdr3_length: 14
v_call: TRBV28
clone_size: -
d_call: -
j_call: TRBJ2-7
cdr3_aa: CANSEGVPSYEQYF
cdr3_nt: TGTGCCAACAGTGAAGGGGTCCCCTCCTACGAGCAGTACTTC

cdr3_length: 14
v_call: TRBV14
clone_size: few
d_call: -
j_call: TRBJ2-6
cdr3_aa: CASSLSSGANVRTF
cdr3_nt: TGTGCCAGCAGCCTAAGCTCTGGGGCCAACGTCCGGACTTTC

cdr3_length: 18
v_call: TRBV20-1
clone_size: few
d_call: -
j_call: TRBJ2-7
cdr3_aa: CSARDLITNLANHNEQYF
cdr3_nt: TGCAGTGCTAGAGACCTAATAACGAACCTAGCGAACCACAATGAGCAGTACTTC

cdr3_length: 13
v_call: TRBV24-1
clone_size: few
d_call: -
j_call: TRBJ1-2
cdr3_aa: CAASSMSNYGYTF
cdr3_nt: TGTGCCGCCAGTTCCATGTCTAACTATGGCTACACCTTC